The next 29 T cell receptor beta chains were all read from a single sample in a study of radiation and T cells in renal cell carcinoma. The repertoire was sequenced with immunoSEQ multiplex PCR; TCRdb's copy has only in-frame clones and lacks some. Of about 150,000 clones detected, 87% appear once; the ten largest clones hold approximately 13%. As for time point: blood 2 weeks post-SBRT. The treatment was: 15 Gy SBRT to primary tumor, nephrectomy 4 weeks later. The sample was blood, taken from a patient whose treatment included radiotherapy and nephrectomy. These receptors were taken from a woman between 50 and 59 years old with renal cell carcinoma.

This clone appeared once. This chain joins TRBV19 and TRBJ1-1; 9 bases fit TRBD1. The CDR3 extends over 15 amino acids. The V gene's germline CDR1 is LNHDA and CDR2 SQIVND (reference sequence). V trimming: 1 base; J trimming: 7 bases; junction bases outside the gene matches: 7. DNA of the CDR3: TGTGCCAGTAGTATAGGTCCGGGACAGGGTAATGAAGCTTTCTTT. This translates into CASSIGPGQGNEAFF.

This chain links TRBV18 with TRBJ2-7; 10 bases match TRBD1. J was trimmed by 3 bases and V by 4 bases; bases with no gene match: 6. CDR3 size: 15 residues. Germline V gives CDR1 KGHSH, CDR2 LQKENI. CDR3 sequence reads: CASSHPGQGFYEQYF. The CDR3 DNA follows: TGTGCCAGCTCACACCCGGGACAGGGGTTCTACGAGCAGTACTTC.

The rearrangement joins TRBV28 to TRBJ1-5, with D perhaps matching TRBD1 (6 bases). The CDR3 is made up of 14 amino acids. Trimming left V 9 bases short and J 4 bases short, with 16 bases between. From germline, CDR1 is MDHEN and CDR2 SYDVKM. The CDR3 region is CARYEGQRNQPQHF. The CDR3 DNA follows: TGTGCCAGATACGAAGGACAGAGAAATCAGCCCCAGCATTTT.

The V call is TRBV5-1, the J call TRBJ1-1; D remains ambiguous. Germline loops: CDR1 SGHRS, CDR2 YFSETQ. Trimming took 0 bases from V and 8 from J, leaving 11 bases between them. The CDR3 runs to 13 residues. Written as DNA, the CDR3 is TGCGCCAGCAGCTTGGCGGGCTCAACCGAAGCTTTCTTT. Translating it yields CASSLAGSTEAFF.

The V call is TRBV7-2, the J call TRBJ2-3; no clear D. Trimming removed 4 bases at V and 2 bases at J, with 7 bases between. This CDR3 is built from 13 residues. CDR1 SGHTA and CDR2 FQGNSA come from the germline V gene. For the CDR3, the DNA is TGTGCCAGCAGCTGGGGAACCACAGATACGCAGTATTTT. This sequence encodes CASSWGTTDTQYF.

This chain uses TRBV11-2 with TRBJ1-4; D is unresolved. The V gene lost 5 bases and the J gene lost 0 bases, with 13 bases spanning the gap. This CDR3 is 16 amino acids long. Germline V gene sequence: CDR1 SGHAT, CDR2 FQNNGV. Here the CDR3 reads CASSRDLGTTNEKLFF. DNA of the CDR3: TGTGCCAGCAGCCGGGATCTGGGAACAACTAATGAAAAACTGTTTTTT.

The gene calls are TRBV19 and TRBJ1-2; TRBD1 agrees at 12 bases. The CDR3 extends over 13 amino acids. The germline gives CDR1 LNHDA, CDR2 SQIVND (reference sequence). V lost 5 bases, J lost 7 bases, and 2 bases stayed unmatched. This CDR3 is CASSEGQGAGYTF. Here the CDR3 DNA reads TGTGCCAGTAGTGAGGGACAGGGGGCTGGCTACACCTTC.

The rearrangement joins TRBV7-8 to TRBJ1-5; D perhaps matches TRBD1 (5 bases). Germline assignment: CDR1 SGHVS and CDR2 FQNEAQ. V was trimmed by 5 bases and J by 4 bases, leaving 15 bases between them. This CDR3 contains 15 residues. The CDR3 nucleotides read TGTGCCAGCAGCCCCCTCCCTTGGGGGAATCAGCCCCAGCATTTT. It encodes CASSPLPWGNQPQHF.

This chain uses TRBV29-1 with TRBJ1-1; D not certain. Trimming cost V 5 bases and J 6 bases, with 13 bases left between them. The CDR3 runs 12 residues. The germline CDR1 and CDR2 sequences are SQVTM and ANQGSEA. The CDR3 region is CSVFFLGPEAFF. CDR3 DNA sequence: TGCAGCGTTTTTTTCCTCGGTCCTGAAGCTTTCTTT.

This chain uses TRBV7-2 with TRBJ1-3; TRBD1 might be the D (5 bases). Germline CDR1 SGHTA, CDR2 FQGNSA. V dropped 2 bases and J dropped 0 bases, with 14 bases sitting between them. This CDR3 is 17 amino acids long. Here the CDR3 reads CASSLNGQHYSGNTIYF. CDR3 in DNA: TGTGCCAGCAGCTTAAACGGACAACACTACTCTGGAAACACCATATATTTT.

The chain employs TRBV18 and TRBJ1-1; D may be TRBD1 (5 bases). V was shortened by 3 bases and J by 1 base, with 18 bases between the two germline ends. The germline V gene has CDR1 KGHSH and CDR2 LQKENI. This CDR3 contains 17 residues. CDR3 region: CASSPGRAPERNTEAFF. The CDR3 DNA follows: TGTGCCAGCTCACCGGGGCGGGCCCCCGAGAGGAACACTGAAGCTTTCTTT. The variable domain in full, with the rest retrieved from reference TRBV18 and TRBJ1-1, is NAGVMQNPRHLVRRRGQEARLRCSPMKGHSHVYWYRQLPEEGLKFMVYLQKENIIDESGMPKERFSAEFPKEGPSILRIQQVVRGDSAAYFCASSPGRAPERNTEAFFGQGTRLTVV.

V usage is TRBV11-2 and J usage is TRBJ1-2, with D possibly TRBD1 on 5 matching bases. This CDR3 is built from 15 residues. Trimming shortened V by 3 bases and J by 0 bases, and 11 bases separated the two germline ends. Germline V gives CDR1 SGHAT, CDR2 FQNNGV. The CDR3 region has the DNA TGTGCCAGCAGCTTTTTGGGGGGGGCTAACTATGGCTACACCTTC. It encodes CASSFLGGANYGYTF.

The chain links TRBV6-5 to TRBJ1-1, with unresolved D. This CDR3 has 15 amino acids. Trimming took off 7 bases at V and 4 bases at J, with 19 bases between the two ends. Germline CDR1 MNHEY, CDR2 SVGAGI. The CDR3 region is CASILTVLSGTEAFF. In DNA form, the CDR3 reads TGTGCCAGCATACTAACGGTTCTTTCGGGCACTGAAGCTTTCTTT.

V is TRBV10-3 and J is TRBJ2-2; a weak D match, TRBD1 (5 bases). From germline, CDR1 is ENHRY and CDR2 SYGVKD. Trimming left V 8 bases short and J 6 bases short, with 19 bases between. This CDR3 has 15 amino acids. Here the CDR3 reads CAIARGNAASGELFF. The CDR3 DNA is TGTGCCATCGCAAGGGGTAATGCAGCGTCCGGGGAGCTGTTTTTT.

The chain uses TRBV6-1 and TRBJ2-7, with D possibly being TRBD2 (6 bases). Between the trimmed V and J ends, which lost 1 base and 2 bases, there was a span of 15 bases. CDR3 size: 16 residues. Germline CDR1 reads MNHNS; CDR2 reads SASEGT. The CDR3 DNA reads as TGTGCCAGCAGTGAAGGTACTAGCCTTCGCCCCTACGAGCAGTACTTC. Translated: CASSEGTSLRPYEQYF.

The chain links TRBV19 to TRBJ1-5; 9 nucleotides agree with TRBD1. The CDR3 is 14 residues long. Germline V gene sequence: CDR1 LNHDA, CDR2 SQIVND (reference sequence). V was pared by 5 bases and J by 5 bases, with 4 bases of the junction left unmatched. The CDR3 protein is CASSPDRGYQPQHF. The CDR3 nucleotides are TGTGCCAGTAGTCCGGACAGGGGATATCAGCCCCAGCATTTT.

This chain connects TRBV6-1 to TRBJ2-3; D possibly corresponds to TRBD1 (5 bases). The CDR3 covers 15 residues. Trimming left V 1 base short and J 2 bases short, with 10 bases between. Germline V gives CDR1 MNHNS, CDR2 SASEGT. The CDR3 sequence: CASSEGTSTTDTQYF. The CDR3 DNA reads TGTGCCAGCAGTGAAGGGACATCAACCACAGATACGCAGTATTTT.

This chain connects TRBV6-1 to TRBJ2-1, with D possibly matching TRBD2 (7 bases). Germline CDR1 MNHNS, CDR2 SASEGT. The CDR3 loop spans 15 amino acids. V was pared by 2 bases and J by 2 bases, with 10 bases between. The CDR3 loop is CASSERGGPYNEQFF. In nucleotides, the CDR3 is TGTGCCAGCAGTGAAAGGGGGGGGCCCTACAATGAGCAGTTCTTC.

This chain's CDR3 is CASSGSHRGGNYEQYF. CDR3 coding DNA: TGTGCCAGCAGTGGATCCCACAGGGGAGGTAATTACGAGCAGTACTTC. The chain recombines TRBV6-1 with TRBJ2-7, with D possibly matching TRBD1 (7 bases). Trimming removed 4 bases from V and 4 bases from J, with 20 bases in between. The CDR3 covers 16 residues. The germline gives CDR1 MNHNS, CDR2 SASEGT.

The genes are TRBV19 and TRBJ1-3; TRBD1 is a possible D gene (6 bases). V was trimmed by 7 bases and J by 4 bases, leaving 23 bases between them. The CDR3 length is 17 residues. CDR1 is LNHDA and CDR2 is SQIVND in the germline V gene (reference sequence). In DNA form, the CDR3 reads TGTGCCAGTACCGACGCTGGCCTATACAGGGCGGGAAACACCATATATTTT. Its protein is CASTDAGLYRAGNTIYF.

Notes on this clone: A read error may account for a junction end that differs from germline. The chain employs TRBV7-7 and TRBJ2-5; D is possibly TRBD2 (7 bases). CDR3 size: 16 residues. Germline CDR1 reads SSHAT; CDR2 reads FNYEAQ (reference sequence). The CDR3 sequence is CASSLGGAAFQETQYF. The CDR3 DNA follows: TGTGCTAGCAGCTTAGGGGGGGCCGCGTTCCAAGAGACCCAGTACTTC. Full variable domain (missing parts from reference TRBV7-7 and TRBJ2-5): GAGVSQSPRYKVTKRGQDVTLRCDPISSHATLYWYQQALGQGPEFLTYFNYEAQPDKSGLPSDRFSAERPEGSISTLTIQRTEQRDSAMYRCASSLGGAAFQETQYFGPGTRLLVL.

The V and J genes are TRBV29-1 and TRBJ1-1; the D is unclear. CDR1 is SQVTM and CDR2 is ANQGSEA in the germline V gene. There are 13 residues in the CDR3. V was clipped by 8 bases and J by 1 base, with 14 bases between them. The DNA of the CDR3 is TGCAGCCCCAAAGAGCAACCGAACACTGAAGCTTTCTTT. It yields the protein CSPKEQPNTEAFF.

This chain joins TRBV4-3 and TRBJ2-1; D not resolved. The CDR3 is made up of 15 amino acids. The ends were cut back, 0 bases at V and 3 bases at J, with 9 bases in the middle. Germline CDR1 reads LGHNA; CDR2 reads YSLEER. CDR3 DNA: TGCGCCAGCAGCCAAGATCCGAGTATCTACAATGAGCAGTTCTTC. Translation gives CASSQDPSIYNEQFF.

The CDR3 protein is CASSYGLRNTIYF. The DNA of the CDR3 is TGTGCCAGCAGTTACGGGTTACGGAACACCATATATTTT. The chain combines TRBV6-5 with TRBJ1-3; no reliable D call. The CDR3 spans 13 residues. Germline-derived CDR1 and CDR2 are MNHEY and SVGAGI. Trimming took off 2 bases at V and 7 bases at J, with 9 bases between the two ends.

This clone was seen a single time. The V and J genes are TRBV6-5 and TRBJ1-2; tentative D call: TRBD1 (5 bases). Per germline, CDR1 MNHEY and CDR2 SVGAGI. This CDR3 spans 15 amino acids. V lost 6 bases to trimming and J lost 2 bases, with 16 bases between them. CDR3 in amino acids: CASRGMGVRNYGYTF. The CDR3 DNA sequence: TGTGCCAGCAGAGGGATGGGGGTCCGAAACTATGGCTACACCTTC.

A note on this clone: The sample holds other DNA sequences that translate to the same CDR3. The CDR3 DNA sequence: TGTGCCAGCTCTGCGGGACTAGCGGGAGAGACCCAGTACTTC. Amino acids: CASSAGLAGETQYF. The chain carries TRBV18 and TRBJ2-5, with TRBD2 matching 12 bases. Trimming cost V 6 bases and J 4 bases; bases outside gene matches: 3. The CDR3 runs 14 residues. Germline V gene sequence: CDR1 KGHSH, CDR2 LQKENI.

This clone was found many times. This chain joins TRBV15 and TRBJ2-6; 7 bases match TRBD1. This CDR3 region has 16 residues. V gave up 4 bases and J gave up 0 bases; unmatched junction bases: 3. CDR1 and CDR2 from the germline V gene are LNHNV and YYDKDF (reference sequence). CDR3 nucleotides: TGTGCCACCAGCAAGGACAGGAACTCTGGGGCCAACGTCCTGACTTTC. This gives the protein CATSKDRNSGANVLTF.

A few counts support this clone. The chain employs TRBV15 and TRBJ2-5; D is possibly TRBD2 (5 bases). Germline CDR1 is LNHNV and CDR2 is YYDKDF (reference sequence). Trimming shortened V by 0 bases and J by 1 base, and 12 bases separated the two germline ends. The CDR3 covers 16 residues. DNA for the CDR3: TGTGCCACCAGCAGAGACCGGGAATCGGGCCAAGAGACCCAGTACTTC. It encodes CATSRDRESGQETQYF.

The V call is TRBV7-8, the J call TRBJ2-5, with D maybe TRBD1 (7 bases). V was clipped by 11 bases and J by 5 bases, with 21 bases between them. The CDR3 runs to 14 residues. CDR1 SGHVS and CDR2 FQNEAQ come from the germline V gene. Here the CDR3 reads CAGLKGRGDETQYF. CDR3 sequence (DNA): TGTGCCGGATTAAAGGGCAGGGGGGATGAGACCCAGTACTTC.